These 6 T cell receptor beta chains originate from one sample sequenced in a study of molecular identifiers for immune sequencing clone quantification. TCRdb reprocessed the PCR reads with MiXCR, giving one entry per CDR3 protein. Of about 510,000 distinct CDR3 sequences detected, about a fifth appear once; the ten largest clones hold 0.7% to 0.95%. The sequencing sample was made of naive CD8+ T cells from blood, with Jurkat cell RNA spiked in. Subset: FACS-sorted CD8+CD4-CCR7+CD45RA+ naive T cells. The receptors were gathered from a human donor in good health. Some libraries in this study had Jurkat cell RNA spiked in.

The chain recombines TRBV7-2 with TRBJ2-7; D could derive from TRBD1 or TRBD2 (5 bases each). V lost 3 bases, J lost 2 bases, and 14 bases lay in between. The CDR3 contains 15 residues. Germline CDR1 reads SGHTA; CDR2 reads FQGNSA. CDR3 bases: TGTGCCAGCAGCTTCAGGGATAGCGTCCCCTACGAGCAGTACTTC. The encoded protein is CASSFRDSVPYEQYF.

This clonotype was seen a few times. CDR3 amino acids: CASSQQGRYEQYF. The CDR3 region has the DNA TGCGCCAGCAGCCAACAGGGAAGGTACGAGCAGTACTTC. This chain joins TRBV4-1 and TRBJ2-7; D might be TRBD1 (5 bases). The germline V gene has CDR1 MGHRA and CDR2 YSYEKL. Trimming shortened V by 2 bases and J by 4 bases, and 9 bases separated the two germline ends. The CDR3 runs 13 residues.

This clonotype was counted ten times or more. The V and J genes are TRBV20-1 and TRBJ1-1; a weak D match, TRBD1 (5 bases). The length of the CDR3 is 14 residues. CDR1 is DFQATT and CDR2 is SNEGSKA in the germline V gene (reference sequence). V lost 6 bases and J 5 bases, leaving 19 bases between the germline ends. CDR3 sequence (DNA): TGCAGTGCCACGCCTGTCGGGCAGGGAACTGAAGCTTTCTTT. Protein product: CSATPVGQGTEAFF.

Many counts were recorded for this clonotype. The CDR3 protein is CASSPSGTIADTQYF. The CDR3 bases are TGCGCCAGCAGCCCCAGCGGGACCATTGCAGATACGCAGTATTTT. This sequence joins TRBV4-1 and TRBJ2-3, with 7 nucleotides matching TRBD2. CDR1 and CDR2 from the germline V gene are MGHRA and YSYEKL. This CDR3 has 15 residues. The V segment lost 4 bases and the J segment 4 bases; nucleotides outside the gene matches: 8.

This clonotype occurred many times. CDR3 amino acids: CASSLWDRAGEQYF. The CDR3, as DNA: TGTGCCAGCAGCTTATGGGACAGGGCTGGAGAGCAGTACTTC. V gene TRBV7-9 combines with J gene TRBJ2-7, with 9 nucleotides matching TRBD1. The germline V gene has CDR1 SEHNR and CDR2 FQNEAQ (reference sequence). The CDR3 sequence is 14 residues long. The V gene end was trimmed by 2 bases and the J gene end by 7 bases; junction bases not matched to a gene: 6.

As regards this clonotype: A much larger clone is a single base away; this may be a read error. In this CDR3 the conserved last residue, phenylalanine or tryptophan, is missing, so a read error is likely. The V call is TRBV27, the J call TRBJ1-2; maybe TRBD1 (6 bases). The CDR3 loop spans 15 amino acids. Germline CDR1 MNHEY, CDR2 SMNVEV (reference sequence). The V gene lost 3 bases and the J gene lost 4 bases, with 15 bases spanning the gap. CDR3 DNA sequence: TGTGCCAGCAGTTTCGTGACAGGTACAAGCTATGGCTACACCCTC. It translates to CASSFVTGTSYGYTL.